This T cell receptor (beta chain) is from a study of blood T cell repertoires in COVID-19. In the authors' workflow: Reference gene primer amplification gave nucleated cell count estimates. Only in-frame clones appear in the TCRdb table, and some are missing; sequencing was by immunoSEQ multiplex PCR. Clonal size and the V and J genes are those of that table, whereas D and trimming came from the DNA. The table has about 250,000 clones, 80% to 90% seen once. Participants' own reports of clinical history determined their cohort assignment. Exposed participants encountered a COVID-19 case during the 2 weeks preceding study entry. This clone showed up just once. The CDR3 is made up of 13 amino acids. V was trimmed by 0 bases and J by 6 bases, leaving 7 bases between them. Germline CDR1 reads SGDLS; CDR2 reads YYNGEE.

Sequenced sample: PBMCs or T cells enriched from blood (not recorded which). The receptor's source is a woman aged 40 to 50 who had been exposed to COVID-19. The chain links TRBV9 to TRBJ1-5; no definite D call. CDR3: CASSVGSGQPQHF. The CDR3 DNA sequence: TGTGCCAGCAGCGTAGGGAGTGGTCAGCCCCAGCATTTT.